These 11 T cell receptor beta chains came from one sample sequenced in a study of brain T cells in children with intractable seizures. Time point indicated: blood from clinic visit 5 months post-surgery; TSC patient then seizure free. The table came from immunoSEQ multiplex PCR; TCRdb's copy has only in-frame clones and leaves some out. The sample lists 340,000 or so clones, over 90% seen once, with 4.5% to 7% in the top ten. Sequences were derived from peripheral blood, sampled 4 to 5 months after surgery. The source is a boy younger than two with tuberous sclerosis and intractable seizures.

As DNA, the CDR3 is TGTGCCAGCAGTGACGTTCGGAGGTCCACTGAAGCTTTCTTT. Translation: CASSDVRRSTEAFF. This sequence joins TRBV2 and TRBJ1-1; D is unresolved. Germline CDR1 is SNHLY and CDR2 is FYNNEI. The V end lost 3 bases, the J end lost 4 bases, and 12 bases lay between the germline ends. The CDR3 spans 14 residues.

This chain connects TRBV19 to TRBJ2-7, with D possibly TRBD2 on 6 matching bases. This CDR3 comprises 15 residues. Trimming left V 2 bases short and J 4 bases short, with 15 bases between. CDR1 LNHDA and CDR2 SQIVND come from the germline V gene (reference sequence). The CDR3 is CASSIMVGGLYEQYF. Written as DNA, the CDR3 is TGTGCCAGTAGTATAATGGTTGGGGGACTTTACGAGCAGTACTTC.

The CDR3: CASSLHGTVNEQFF. CDR3 bases: TGTGCCAGCAGCTTACACGGGACGGTGAATGAGCAGTTCTTC. The rearrangement links TRBV3-1 (or the pseudogene TRBV3-2) to TRBJ2-1; D is possibly TRBD1 or TRBD2 (5 bases each). The germline gives CDR1 LGHDT, CDR2 YNNKEL (reference sequence). This CDR3 comprises 14 residues. The V gene lost 5 bases and the J gene lost 7 bases, with 15 bases spanning the gap.

J is TRBJ2-7 and V is TRBV7-9; D might be TRBD1 (5 bases). CDR3 length: 17 residues. Germline assignment: CDR1 SEHNR and CDR2 FQNEAQ (reference sequence). Trimming left V 0 bases short and J 0 bases short, with 15 bases between. The CDR3 region is CASSLALMAGYSYEQYF. The DNA of the CDR3 is TGTGCCAGCAGCTTAGCCCTTATGGCAGGGTACTCCTACGAGCAGTACTTC.

This clone was picked up one time. The CDR3 nucleotides read TGCGCCAGCAGTGAGTCGGCTAGCGGGAGAACAGATACGCAGTATTTT. Translation: CASSESASGRTDTQYF. This chain connects TRBV10-1 to TRBJ2-3, with TRBD2 identical over 10 bases. V shed 0 bases, J shed 3 bases, and the junction held 3 bases outside the gene matches. CDR1 is WNHNN and CDR2 is SYGVQD in the germline V gene (reference sequence). The CDR3 consists of 16 residues.

The chain couples TRBV3-1 (or the pseudogene TRBV3-2) to TRBJ1-2, with 8 bases aligning to TRBD1. This CDR3 spans 15 amino acids. The V and J ends lost 3 bases and 0 bases, in that order; junction bases with no gene match: 3. CDR1 LGHDT and CDR2 YNNKEL come from the germline V gene (reference sequence). The CDR3 nucleotides are TGTGCCAGCAGCCACGCAGGGGGCCCTAACTATGGCTACACCTTC. Amino acid sequence: CASSHAGGPNYGYTF.

The V and J genes are TRBV7-2 and TRBJ2-3, with 9 bases fitting TRBD2. This CDR3 comprises 18 residues. Trimming at V came to 2 bases and at J to 8 bases, leaving 17 bases not matched to a gene. CDR1 and CDR2 from the germline V gene are SGHTA and FQGNSA. The CDR3: CASSLSFVRRGGPGTQYF. The CDR3 DNA sequence: TGTGCCAGCAGCTTATCTTTTGTTCGGCGGGGGGGACCCGGTACGCAGTATTTT.

The chain recombines TRBV3-1 (or the pseudogene TRBV3-2) with TRBJ2-1; D gene unclear. The CDR3 consists of 11 residues. V lost 4 bases and J 5 bases, leaving 3 bases between the germline ends. CDR1 LGHDT and CDR2 YNNKEL come from the germline V gene (reference sequence). The CDR3 DNA is TGTGCCAGCAGCCTCAACAATGAGCAGTTCTTC. Amino acid sequence: CASSLNNEQFF.

The rearrangement uses TRBV5-1 and TRBJ2-6, with D possibly TRBD1 on 6 matching bases. The CDR3 is made up of 12 amino acids. Germline loops: CDR1 SGHRS, CDR2 YFSETQ. Trimming removed 4 bases at V and 13 bases at J, with 12 bases between. In DNA, the CDR3 is TGCGCCAGCAGCGTTAACAGGGCAGTCCTGACTTTC. It codes for CASSVNRAVLTF.

This clone is a singleton in its sample. The chain combines TRBV24-1 with TRBJ2-3; D is uncertain. This CDR3 region has 13 residues. CDR1 KGHDR and CDR2 SFDVKD come from the germline V gene. Between the trimmed V and J ends, which lost 2 bases and 5 bases, there was a span of 7 bases. The CDR3 sequence is CATSDWSVDTQYF. The CDR3 nucleotides are TGTGCCACCAGTGATTGGAGCGTAGATACGCAGTATTTT.

This chain links TRBV6-5 with TRBJ2-7; tentative D call: TRBD1 (5 bases). Germline assignment: CDR1 MNHEY and CDR2 SVGAGI. This CDR3 has 13 amino acids. Trimming left V 7 bases short and J 5 bases short, with 15 bases between. CDR3 sequence: CASKGQGVHEQYF. Here the CDR3 DNA reads TGTGCCAGCAAGGGGCAAGGGGTTCACGAGCAGTACTTC.